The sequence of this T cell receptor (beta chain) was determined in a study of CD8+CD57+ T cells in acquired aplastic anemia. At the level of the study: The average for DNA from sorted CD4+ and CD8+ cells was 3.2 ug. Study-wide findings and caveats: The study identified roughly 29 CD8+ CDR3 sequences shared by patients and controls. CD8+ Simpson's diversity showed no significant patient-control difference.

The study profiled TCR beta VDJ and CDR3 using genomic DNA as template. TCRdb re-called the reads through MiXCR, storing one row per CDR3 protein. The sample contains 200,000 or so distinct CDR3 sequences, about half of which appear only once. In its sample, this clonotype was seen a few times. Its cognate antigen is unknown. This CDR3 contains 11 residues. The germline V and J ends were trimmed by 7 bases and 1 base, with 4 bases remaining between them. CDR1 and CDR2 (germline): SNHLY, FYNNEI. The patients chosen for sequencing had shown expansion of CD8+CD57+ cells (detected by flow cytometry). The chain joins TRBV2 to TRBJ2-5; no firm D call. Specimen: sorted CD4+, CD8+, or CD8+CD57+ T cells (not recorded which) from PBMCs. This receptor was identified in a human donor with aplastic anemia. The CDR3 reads CASTPQETQYF. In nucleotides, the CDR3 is TGTGCCAGCACTCCCCAAGAGACCCAGTACTTC.